This T cell receptor (beta chain) was sequenced during a study of type 1 and type 2 diabetes patients. Overall study context: A total of 15 million to 20 million paired-end reads came from the whole study.

As for this clonotype: Its antigen remains unidentified.

Each diabetic donor fulfilled classification criteria for either type 1 or type 2. Amplification started from genomic DNA. A primer set of 30 forward and 13 reverse primers amplified the CDR3. Each CDR3 protein gets one entry after TCRdb re-called the multiplex PCR reads with MiXCR. The sample records 280,000 or so distinct CDR3 sequences, roughly 44% being singletons. Overall study results and limits: In CD4+ and CD8+ T cells, type 2 diabetes diversity exceeded type 1. A median of one highly-expanded CD4+ clone, covering about 3.7% of reads, occurred in type 2 diabetes.

The V gene lost 6 bases and the J gene lost 8 bases, with 8 bases spanning the gap. The germline V gene has CDR1 MNHNY and CDR2 SVGAGI (reference sequence). This CDR3 is 11 amino acids long. The chain combines TRBV6-6 with TRBJ1-3; unclear D gene. The clonotype was recovered from a man in his late teens or twenties with type 2 diabetes. Sequencing was done on a sample of peripheral blood mononuclear cells (PBMCs). CDR3 residues: CASRRPDTIYF. For the CDR3, the DNA is TGTGCCAGCAGACGCCCTGACACCATATATTTT.